A single sample is the source of the 9 T cell receptor beta chains below, sequenced in a study of early T cells in non-severe SARS-CoV-2 infection. TCRdb re-called the 5' RACE reads with MiXCR, one entry per CDR3 protein. The sample lists under 85,000 distinct CDR3 sequences, about 13% occurring once. Sequenced sample: whole blood. Receptors originate from an adult who was a healthcare worker with PCR-confirmed SARS-CoV-2 infection or an uninfected control (not recorded which).

This clonotype was seen ten or more times. This chain links TRBV29-1 with TRBJ1-1; the D is unclear. V was trimmed by 8 bases and J by 3 bases, leaving 22 bases between them. Per germline, CDR1 SQVTM and CDR2 ANQGSEA. The length of the CDR3 is 15 residues. The CDR3 region has the DNA TGCAGCACCCGCGGAGCGGTCGGCCTATACACTGAAGCTTTCTTT. As protein: CSTRGAVGLYTEAFF.

Note on this clonotype: This may come from a read error, since a much larger clone is one base off. J is TRBJ1-1 and V is TRBV20-1; D possibly corresponds to TRBD1 (6 bases). The germline CDR1 and CDR2 sequences are DFQATT and SNEGSKA (reference sequence). This CDR3 has 15 amino acids. In DNA form, the CDR3 reads TGCAGTGCCAACTCGCCAGGGGAGTCGAACACTGAAGCTCTCTTT. This gives the protein CSANSPGESNTEALF.

This clonotype was seen repeatedly, ten times or more. This rearrangement joins TRBV30 to TRBJ2-7; perhaps TRBD1 as D (5 bases). The CDR3 length is 12 residues. V lost 3 bases, J lost 1 base, and 7 bases lay in between. Germline V gene lookup returns CDR1 GTSNPN and CDR2 SVGIG (reference sequence). For the CDR3, the DNA is TGTGCCTGGAGGGACATATCCTACGAGCAGTACTTC. Amino acid sequence: CAWRDISYEQYF.

Only a few counts were recorded for this clonotype. The genes are TRBV20-1 and TRBJ2-1, with 10 bases aligning to TRBD2. The CDR3 runs 16 residues. V was pared by 0 bases and J by 7 bases, with 9 bases of the junction left unmatched. Germline-derived CDR1 and CDR2 are DFQATT and SNEGSKA (reference sequence). The CDR3 is CSARDRSGRALNEQFF. The CDR3 DNA reads as TGCAGTGCTAGAGATCGAAGCGGGAGGGCCTTGAATGAGCAGTTCTTC.

This clonotype was counted at least ten times. This sequence joins TRBV7-2 and TRBJ1-6; D ambiguous. CDR1 is SGHTA, CDR2 FQGNSA, per germline. The CDR3 is 13 residues long. Trimming pared 5 bases from V and 8 bases from J, leaving 10 bases between. The CDR3 nucleotides are TGTGCCAGCAGCCCCCACGGGGATTCACCCCTCCACTTT. It specifies CASSPHGDSPLHF.

The J gene is TRBJ2-2, the V gene TRBV6-6; 8 bases map to TRBD1. V shed 10 bases, J shed 5 bases, and the junction held 6 bases outside the gene matches. The CDR3 covers 13 residues. Germline V gives CDR1 MNHNY, CDR2 SVGAGI (reference sequence). CDR3 sequence reads: CATSGQETGELFF. The CDR3 DNA is TGTGCCACATCGGGACAGGAGACCGGGGAGCTGTTTTTT.

This clonotype showed up just a few times. The chain couples TRBV7-2 to TRBJ2-1; D not resolved. There are 12 residues in the CDR3. Germline CDR1 and CDR2: SGHTA and FQGNSA. Trimming left V 1 base short and J 8 bases short, with 6 bases between. CDR3 DNA: TGTGCCAGCAGCTTAGTGGGTTATGAGCAGTTCTTC. Its translation is CASSLVGYEQFF.

This clonotype was counted at least ten times. The chain joins TRBV20-1 to TRBJ1-1; tentative D call: TRBD1 (6 bases). The CDR3 spans 13 residues. Between the trimmed V and J ends, which lost 1 base and 1 base, there was a span of 7 bases. Germline V CDR1 and CDR2: DFQATT, SNEGSKA (reference sequence). The CDR3 loop is CSARVDRNTEAFF. The DNA for the CDR3 is TGCAGTGCTAGAGTGGACAGGAACACTGAAGCTTTCTTT.

This chain uses TRBV18 with TRBJ1-6, with TRBD1 identical over 7 bases. The junction had 5 bases not matched to a gene; V was cut back by 0 bases and J by 9 bases. This CDR3 region has 15 residues. Per germline, CDR1 KGHSH and CDR2 LQKENI. CDR3 sequence: CASSPPQGTGSPLHF. The CDR3 region has the DNA TGTGCCAGCTCACCACCACAGGGGACCGGTTCACCCCTCCACTTT. Variable domain in full (rest from reference TRBV18 and TRBJ1-6): NAGVMQNPRHLVRRRGQEARLRCSPMKGHSHVYWYRQLPEEGLKFMVYLQKENIIDESGMPKERFSAEFPKEGPSILRIQQVVRGDSAAYFCASSPPQGTGSPLHFGNGTRLTVT.